The clone carrying this T cell receptor beta chain was observed a handful of times. Its antigen is unidentified. Each TCR beta library was made by quantitative 5'-RACE that incorporated molecular barcodes. Each CDR3 protein is one row after TCRdb ran MiXCR on the 5' RACE reads. This table has about 140,000 distinct CDR3 sequences, roughly 8.3% appearing once. The CDR3 is 14 amino acids. Germline V gives CDR1 SGHRS, CDR2 YFSETQ. Between the trimmed V and J ends, which lost 4 bases and 2 bases, there was a span of 11 bases. The source of the sample is a study of CD8 T cells in ankylosing spondylitis. Regarding the study as a whole: Some of these motif variants have turned up before, in reports on reactive arthritis synovial fluid and blood. Blood of patients with ankylosing spondylitis appeared to be characterized by a TCR beta motif of fewer than 10 highly homologous variants.

Source material: synovial fluid, either unsorted or a sorted T cell fraction (not recorded which). This rearrangement joins TRBV5-1 to TRBJ2-3; D unclear. The sequence was obtained from a male donor with ankylosing spondylitis. The CDR3 loop is CASSPGGYTDTQYF. The CDR3 DNA reads as TGCGCCAGCAGCCCCGGCGGCTACACAGATACGCAGTATTTT. Together with reference TRBV5-1 and TRBJ2-3, the CDR3 gives the full variable domain: KAGVTQTPRYLIKTRGQQVTLSCSPISGHRSVSWYQQTPGQGLQFLFEYFSETQRNKGNFPGRFSGRQFSNSRSEMNVSTLELGDSALYLCASSPGGYTDTQYFGPGTRLTVL.